This T cell receptor (beta chain) comes out of a study of breast tumors, draining lymph nodes, adjacent tissues (dated by TCRdb to the mid-2010s). Turning to the overall study: TCR beta repertoires were compared across tumor, adjacent nontumor tissue and axillary lymph nodes obtained from breast cancer patients. In human breast cancer, the study set out to assess how tumor, surrounding tissue and draining lymph node repertoires relate to one another and whether T cells might be exchanged between them. Points the paper makes about the study in general: Tumor T-cell repertoires showed less diversity than lymph node repertoires and more diversity than nontumor tissue repertoires, and tumor T-cell repertoires showed preferential V and J gene usage. A scenario in which most tumor T cells derive from the lymph node and then expand within tumor tissue was judged to be consistent with the data. The study presented the conclusion that tumor T cells originate in lymph nodes as consistent with a hypothesis, not as something directly demonstrated. Tumor and nontumor tissue repertoires were found to be significantly more similar in luminal-like than in basal-like breast cancer.

The sequencer was an Illumina HiSeq 2000. Multiplex PCR amplification was used to build the TCR beta chain libraries. High-throughput sequencing was used to analyze the amplified TCR beta chain products. The public reads were reanalyzed by TCRdb: fastp trimming at Q25, MiXCR alignment, in-frame beta chains only. Each CDR3 protein gets just one entry, which takes the most common genes and DNA from the rows behind it. The sample table lists some 38,000 distinct CDR3 sequences, 35% to 45% of them with a count of one. The top ten clonotypes cover 9.5% to 13% of the sample. This clonotype has just one count. Its antigen specificity is not known. No much larger clone exists at a distance of one base, and base qualities are not known. Evidence from one read is weak. The germline V gene encodes CDR1 SGHRS and CDR2 YFSETQ. Unmatched junction bases come to 6, with V trimmed by 0 bases and J by 4 bases. The cysteine opens and the phenylalanine closes a CDR3 of 16 amino acids. The DNA shown is the 48-base CDR3, in frame from base 1.

Recombination linked TRBV5-1 to TRBJ2-3; the central 9 bases match TRBD2. The sample was breast tumor tissue. The sequence was obtained from a female donor with breast cancer. Some clones in this sample may be carry-over from other donors' samples. The CDR3 protein: CASSLEGGRGADTQYF. The DNA reads TGCGCCAGCAGCTTGGAGGGCGGGAGGGGAGCAGATACGCAGTATTTT.